This T cell receptor (beta chain) is from a study of cytomegalovirus exposure and HLA in healthy donors. Study as a whole: About 80 million unique TCR sequences came from HLA-typed donors in an early release. Study-wide points: One variant, a missense change in DCLRE1C, was linked in a later analysis to TCR beta V- and J-gene trimming.

This clone was found a few times. Its antigen is as yet unknown. This PCR relied on a set of 60 Vbeta primers and 13 Jbeta primers. Clones were read by immunoSEQ multiplex PCR, and TCRdb kept only the in-frame ones, dropping some. The sample lists 150,000 or so clones, approximately 78% seen once, with around 1.6% in the top ten. The CDR3 spans 17 residues. Germline CDR1 is LGHNA and CDR2 is YNFKEQ. V lost 1 base to trimming and J lost 0 bases, with 10 bases between them. The chain couples TRBV4-2 to TRBJ2-6; D unclear. The source is a female donor in good health and CMV-seronegative. Sequencing was performed on PBMCs. DNA of the CDR3: TGTGCCAGCAGCCAAGGCAGGTTCAGCTCTGGGGCCAACGTCCTGACTTTC. As protein: CASSQGRFSSGANVLTF.